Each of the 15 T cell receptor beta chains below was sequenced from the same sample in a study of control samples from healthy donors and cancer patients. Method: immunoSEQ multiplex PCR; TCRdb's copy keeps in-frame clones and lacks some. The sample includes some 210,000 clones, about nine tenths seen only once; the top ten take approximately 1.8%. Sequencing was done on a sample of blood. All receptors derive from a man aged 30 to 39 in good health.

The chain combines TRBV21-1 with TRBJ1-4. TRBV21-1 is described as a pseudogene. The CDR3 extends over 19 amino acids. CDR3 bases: TGTGCCAGCAGCAGACCGGGTCCCTTTTTTCGGCAAACTAATGAAAAACTGTTTTTT. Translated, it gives CASSRPGPFFRQTNEKLFF.

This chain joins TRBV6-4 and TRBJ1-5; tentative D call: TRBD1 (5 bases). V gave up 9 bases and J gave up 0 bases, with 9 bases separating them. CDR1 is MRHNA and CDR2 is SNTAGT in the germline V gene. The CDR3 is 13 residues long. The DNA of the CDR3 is TGTGCCAGGGACATAGATAGCAATCAGCCCCAGCATTTT. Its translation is CARDIDSNQPQHF.

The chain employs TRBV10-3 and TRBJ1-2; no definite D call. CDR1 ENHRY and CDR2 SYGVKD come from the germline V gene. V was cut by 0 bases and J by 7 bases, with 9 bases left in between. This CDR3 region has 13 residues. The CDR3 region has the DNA TGTGCCATCAGTGAGTCTCTATCAGGTGGCTACACCTTC. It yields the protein CAISESLSGGYTF.

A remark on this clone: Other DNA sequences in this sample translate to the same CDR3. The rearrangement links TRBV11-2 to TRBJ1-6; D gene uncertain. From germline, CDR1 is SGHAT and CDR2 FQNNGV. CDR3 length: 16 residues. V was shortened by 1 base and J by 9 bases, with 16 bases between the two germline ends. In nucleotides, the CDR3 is TGTGCCAGCAGCTTAGGGGGAGGTGGGGTCGGTTCACCCCTCCACTTT. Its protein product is CASSLGGGGVGSPLHF. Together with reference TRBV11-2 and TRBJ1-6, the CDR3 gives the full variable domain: EAGVAQSPRYKIIEKRQSVAFWCNPISGHATLYWYQQILGQGPKLLIQFQNNGVVDDSQLPKDRFSAERLKGVDSTLKIQPAKLEDSAVYLCASSLGGGGVGSPLHFGNGTRLTVT.

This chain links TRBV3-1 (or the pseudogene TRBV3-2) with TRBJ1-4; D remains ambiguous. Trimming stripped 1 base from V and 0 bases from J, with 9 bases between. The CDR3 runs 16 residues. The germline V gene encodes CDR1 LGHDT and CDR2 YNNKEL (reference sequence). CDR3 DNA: TGTGCCAGCAGCCAAGGGCGTATTGCAACTAATGAAAAACTGTTTTTT. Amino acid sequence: CASSQGRIATNEKLFF.

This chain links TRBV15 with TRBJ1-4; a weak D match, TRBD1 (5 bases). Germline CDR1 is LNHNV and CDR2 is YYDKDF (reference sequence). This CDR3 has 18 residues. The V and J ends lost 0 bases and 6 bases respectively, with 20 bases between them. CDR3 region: CATSRDLGRRGTDEKLFF. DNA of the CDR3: TGTGCCACCAGCAGAGACCTAGGAAGACGGGGGACGGATGAAAAACTGTTTTTT.

As DNA, the CDR3 is TGCGCCAGCAGTCCACCGGGACTACCGACCTACGAGCAGTACTTC. Amino acid sequence: CASSPPGLPTYEQYF. This chain uses TRBV23-1 with TRBJ2-7, with 7 bases fitting TRBD2. TRBV23-1 is designated an ORF whose function remains uncertain. J gave up 2 bases and V 4 bases, and 8 bases lay outside the gene matches. CDR3 length equals 15 residues.

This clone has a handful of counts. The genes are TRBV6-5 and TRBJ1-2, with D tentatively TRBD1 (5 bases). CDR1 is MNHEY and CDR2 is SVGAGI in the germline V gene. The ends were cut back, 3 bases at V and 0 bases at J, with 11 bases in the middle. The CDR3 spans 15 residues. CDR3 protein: CASSYGGTANYGYTF. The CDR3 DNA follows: TGTGCCAGCAGTTATGGTGGGACCGCTAACTATGGCTACACCTTC.

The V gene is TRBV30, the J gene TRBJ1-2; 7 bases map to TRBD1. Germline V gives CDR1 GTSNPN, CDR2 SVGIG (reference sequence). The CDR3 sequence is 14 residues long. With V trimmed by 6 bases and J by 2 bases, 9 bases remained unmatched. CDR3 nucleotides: TGTGCCTGCCCTTTAAGGGGGCTCAACTATGGCTACACCTTC. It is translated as CACPLRGLNYGYTF.

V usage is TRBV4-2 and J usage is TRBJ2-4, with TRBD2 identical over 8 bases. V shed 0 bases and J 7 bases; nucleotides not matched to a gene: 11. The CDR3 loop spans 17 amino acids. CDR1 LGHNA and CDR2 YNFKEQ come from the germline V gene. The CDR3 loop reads CASSQDTQRGRANIQYF. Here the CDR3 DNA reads TGTGCCAGCAGCCAAGATACCCAGCGGGGGCGAGCGAACATTCAGTACTTC.

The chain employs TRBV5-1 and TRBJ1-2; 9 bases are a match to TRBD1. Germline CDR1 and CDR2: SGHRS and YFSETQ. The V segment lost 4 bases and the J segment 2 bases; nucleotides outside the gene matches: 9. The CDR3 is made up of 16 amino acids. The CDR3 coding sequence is TGCGCCAGCAGCCCGGGACAGGGAACCCCAAACTATGGCTACACCTTC. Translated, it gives CASSPGQGTPNYGYTF.

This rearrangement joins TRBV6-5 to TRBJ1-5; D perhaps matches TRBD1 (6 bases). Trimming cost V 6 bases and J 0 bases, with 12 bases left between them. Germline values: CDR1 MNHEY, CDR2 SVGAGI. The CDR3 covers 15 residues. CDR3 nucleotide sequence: TGTGCCAGCAGACTGGACAGTTTTAGCAATCAGCCCCAGCATTTT. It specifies CASRLDSFSNQPQHF.

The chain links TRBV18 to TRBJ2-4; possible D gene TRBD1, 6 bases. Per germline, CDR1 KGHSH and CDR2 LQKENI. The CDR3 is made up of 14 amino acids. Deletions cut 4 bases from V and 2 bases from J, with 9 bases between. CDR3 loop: CASSLGHSKNIQYF. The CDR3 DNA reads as TGTGCCAGCTCACTGGGACATTCCAAAAACATTCAGTACTTC. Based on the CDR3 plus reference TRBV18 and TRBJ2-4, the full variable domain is NAGVMQNPRHLVRRRGQEARLRCSPMKGHSHVYWYRQLPEEGLKFMVYLQKENIIDESGMPKERFSAEFPKEGPSILRIQQVVRGDSAAYFCASSLGHSKNIQYFGAGTRLSVL.

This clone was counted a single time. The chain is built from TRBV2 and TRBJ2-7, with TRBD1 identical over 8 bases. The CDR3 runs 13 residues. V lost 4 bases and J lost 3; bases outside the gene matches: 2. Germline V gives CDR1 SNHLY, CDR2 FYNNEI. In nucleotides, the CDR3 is TGTGCCAGCAGTGGACAGGGGCACTACGAGCAGTACTTC. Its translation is CASSGQGHYEQYF.

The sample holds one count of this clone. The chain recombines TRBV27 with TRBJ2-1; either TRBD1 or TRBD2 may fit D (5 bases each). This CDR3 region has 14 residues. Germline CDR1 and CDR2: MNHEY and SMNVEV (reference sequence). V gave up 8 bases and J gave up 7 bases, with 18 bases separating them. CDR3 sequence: CASRGEFSGNEQFF. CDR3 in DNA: TGTGCCAGCCGAGGGGAGTTTTCAGGGAATGAGCAGTTCTTC.